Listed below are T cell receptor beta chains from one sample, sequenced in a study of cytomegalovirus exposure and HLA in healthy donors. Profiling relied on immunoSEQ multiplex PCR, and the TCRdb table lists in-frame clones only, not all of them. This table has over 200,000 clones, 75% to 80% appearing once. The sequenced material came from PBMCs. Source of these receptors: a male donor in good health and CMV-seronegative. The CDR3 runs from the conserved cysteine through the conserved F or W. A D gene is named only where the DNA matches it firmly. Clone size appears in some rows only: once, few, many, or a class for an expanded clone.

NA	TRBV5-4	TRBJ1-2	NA	TGTGCCAGCAGCTTGATACAGGGCCATGGTGGCTACACCTTC	CASSLIQGHGGYTF
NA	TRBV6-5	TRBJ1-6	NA	TGTGCCAGCAGCCCGGGTTCGGCTAATTCACCCCTCCACTTT	CASSPGSANSPLHF
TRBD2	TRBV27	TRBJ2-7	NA	TGTGCCAGCAGTCCCCGACGGGGGAGGGGCGAGCAGTACTTC	CASSPRRGRGEQYF
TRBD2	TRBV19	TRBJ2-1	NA	TGTGCCAGTAGTATCTTGCTAGCGGGGGGCTCCTACAATGAGCAGTTCTTC	CASSILLAGGSYNEQFF
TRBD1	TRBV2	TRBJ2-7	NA	TGTGCCGGTAGACAGGGGGGCTCCTACGAGCAGTACTTC	CAGRQGGSYEQYF
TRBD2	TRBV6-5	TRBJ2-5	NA	TGTGCCAGCAGTGGGACTAGGCAAGAGACCCAGTACTTC	CASSGTRQETQYF
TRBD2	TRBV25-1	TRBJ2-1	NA	TGTGCCAGCAGTGGATCCGGGACTAGCTCTCTCTCCTACAATGAGCAGTTCTTC	CASSGSGTSSLSYNEQFF
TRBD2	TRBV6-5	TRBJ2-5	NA	TGTGCCAGCAGTTTCTCTAGCGGACCGGGGTCCCAGTACTTC	CASSFSSGPGSQYF
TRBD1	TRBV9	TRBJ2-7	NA	TGTGCCAGCAGCACAGGGACAGGGTCCTACGAGCAGTACTTC	CASSTGTGSYEQYF
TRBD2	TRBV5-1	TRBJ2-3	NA	TGCGCCAGCAGCTTAAGAAGCGGGGGCCGCACAGATACGCAGTATTTT	CASSLRSGGRTDTQYF
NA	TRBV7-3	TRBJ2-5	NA	TGTGCCAGCAGTAGGGGGGGGGCGCAAGAGACCCAGTACTTC	CASSRGGAQETQYF
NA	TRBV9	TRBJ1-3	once	TGTGCCAGCAGCGTAGCTGAGGCGGCGGGAAACACCATATATTTT	CASSVAEAAGNTIYF
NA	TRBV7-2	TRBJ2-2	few	TGTGCCAGCAGCTTGGGCAGGGTCGGCACCGGGGAGCTGTTTTTT	CASSLGRVGTGELFF
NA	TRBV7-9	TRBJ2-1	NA	TGTTCCAGCAGCTTAATCAGGTCCTACAATGAGCAGTTCTTC	CSSSLIRSYNEQFF
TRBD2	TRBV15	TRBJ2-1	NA	TGTGCCACCAGCAGAGATCTTCTGCGGGGGAAACACAATGAGCAGTTCTTC	CATSRDLLRGKHNEQFF
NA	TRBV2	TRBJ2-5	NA	TGTGCCAGCACTCTCCCCCTTGGAGGGAAGGAGACCCAGTACTTC	CASTLPLGGKETQYF
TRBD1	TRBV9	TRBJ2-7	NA	TGTGCCAGCAGCGGGACAGGGGAGTACGAGCAGTACTTC	CASSGTGEYEQYF
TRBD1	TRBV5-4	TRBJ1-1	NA	TGTGCCAGCAGCAACATACAGGGGGGAGCTTTCTTT	CASSNIQGGAFF
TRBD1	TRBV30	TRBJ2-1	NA	TGTGCCTGGAGTGCCGGGACAGGTAGCTACAATGAGCAGTTCTTC	CAWSAGTGSYNEQFF
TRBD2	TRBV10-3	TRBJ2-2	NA	TGTGCCATCAGTGAGGCTAGCGGGACGAACACCGGGGAGCTGTTTTTT	CAISEASGTNTGELFF
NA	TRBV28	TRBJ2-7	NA	TGTGCCAGCAGTTTCACCCAGGTCGGCGAGCAGTACTTC	CASSFTQVGEQYF
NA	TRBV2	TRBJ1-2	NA	TGTGCCAGCAGTGGGGGGGGGCGACCCTATGGCTACACCTTC	CASSGGGRPYGYTF
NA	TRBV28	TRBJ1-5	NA	TGTGCCAGCAGTTCGCAGGAGGCGGGTCGCGGCAATCAGCCCCAGCATTTT	CASSSQEAGRGNQPQHF
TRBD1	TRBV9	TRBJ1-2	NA	TGTGCCAGCAGCGTTTTCGACAGGGTAGGGAACTATGGCTACACCTTC	CASSVFDRVGNYGYTF
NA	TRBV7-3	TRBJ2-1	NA	TGTGCCAGCAGCCCTACTAGCAACCGTTACAATGAGCAGTTCTTC	CASSPTSNRYNEQFF
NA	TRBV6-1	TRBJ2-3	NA	TGTGCCAGCAGTGGGCAGGGACAAAGGACGCAGTATTTT	CASSGQGQRTQYF
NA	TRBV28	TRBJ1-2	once	TGTGCCAGCAGTTTGTATCGGGGGGGGCCTTATGGCTACACCTTC	CASSLYRGGPYGYTF
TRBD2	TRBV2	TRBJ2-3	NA	TGTGCCAGCACCTGGACTAGCGGGGGCACAGATACGCAGTATTTT	CASTWTSGGTDTQYF